This passage covers 7 T cell receptor beta chains from one sample sequenced in a study of chemoradiotherapy in HPV16-positive cancers. Generated by immunoSEQ multiplex PCR, the TCRdb table keeps only in-frame clones and is missing some. Among some 35,000 clones, over 80% were seen once, and the ten largest hold 3.6%. This sample comprised blood, obtained from a patient who underwent chemoradiotherapy. The receptors come from a human donor with HPV-associated anogenital cancer.

As DNA, the CDR3 is TGTGCCAGTAGTACTGTCCAGCGAAATCAGCCCCAGCATTTT. This codes for CASSTVQRNQPQHF. The chain uses TRBV19 and TRBJ1-5; D is unresolved. The V and J ends lost 4 bases and 4 bases respectively, with 11 bases between them. CDR1 and CDR2 from the germline V gene are LNHDA and SQIVND (reference sequence). The CDR3 is made up of 14 amino acids.

The chain employs TRBV25-1 and TRBJ2-5; 11 bases map to TRBD2. This CDR3 has 15 residues. Looked up from germline, CDR1 is MGHDK and CDR2 is SYGVNS. The V segment lost 4 bases and the J segment 4 bases; nucleotides outside the gene matches: 5. The CDR3 reads CASSARLAGLETQYF. The CDR3 nucleotides are TGTGCCAGCAGTGCCCGACTAGCGGGGCTAGAGACCCAGTACTTC. Variable domain in full (rest from reference TRBV25-1 and TRBJ2-5): EADIYQTPRYLVIGTGKKITLECSQTMGHDKMYWYQQDPGMELHLIHYSYGVNSTEKGDLSSESTVSRIRTEHFPLTLESARPSHTSQYLCASSARLAGLETQYFGPGTRLLVL.

This chain joins TRBV5-1 and TRBJ1-1; D not resolved. Per germline, CDR1 SGHRS and CDR2 YFSETQ. The V gene lost 0 bases and the J gene lost 0 bases, with 6 bases spanning the gap. This CDR3 is 14 amino acids long. CDR3 residues: CASSLEPLNTEAFF. CDR3 nucleotide sequence: TGCGCCAGCAGCTTGGAACCGCTGAACACTGAAGCTTTCTTT.

The genes are TRBV7-2 and TRBJ1-2; D unresolved. Germline lookup yields CDR1 SGHTA and CDR2 FQGNSA. This CDR3 has 16 residues. V was clipped by 3 bases and J by 0 bases, with 14 bases between them. CDR3 bases: TGTGCCAGCAGCTTGACCCTACTGGCAGCTAACTATGGCTACACCTTC. It translates to CASSLTLLAANYGYTF.

The rearrangement uses TRBV27 and TRBJ1-1; the D gene is possibly TRBD1 (6 bases). The germline V gene encodes CDR1 MNHEY and CDR2 SMNVEV (reference sequence). Deletions cut 8 bases from V and 4 bases from J, with 23 bases between. The CDR3 loop spans 16 amino acids. CDR3 protein: CASLEGGPPRSTEAFF. CDR3 nucleotide sequence: TGTGCCAGCCTAGAAGGGGGGCCCCCGCGAAGCACTGAAGCTTTCTTT.

The chain has TRBV30 and TRBJ1-6; 9 nucleotides agree with TRBD1. J gave up 10 bases and V 2 bases, and 6 bases lay outside the gene matches. The V gene's germline CDR1 is GTSNPN and CDR2 SVGIG (reference sequence). The CDR3 is 14 residues long. CDR3 DNA: TGTGCCTGGAGTTTGACAGGGGGGCGATCACCCCTCCACTTT. Translation gives CAWSLTGGRSPLHF. The entire variable domain, with the rest obtained from reference TRBV30 and TRBJ1-6, is as follows: SQTIHQWPATLVQPVGSPLSLECTVEGTSNPNLYWYRQAAGRGLQLLFYSVGIGQISSEVPQNLSASRPQDRQFILSSKKLLLSDSGFYLCAWSLTGGRSPLHFGNGTRLTVT.

The chain has TRBV28 and TRBJ1-4, with a possible D match to TRBD1 (5 bases). CDR3 size: 15 residues. Trimming cost V 6 bases and J 5 bases, with 16 bases left between them. Per the germline V gene, CDR1 is MDHEN and CDR2 is SYDVKM. CDR3 in amino acids: CASRRDSGVNEKLFF. The CDR3 bases are TGTGCCAGCAGACGCGACTCGGGGGTCAATGAAAAACTGTTTTTT.